This T cell receptor (beta chain) stems from a study of OX40 agonist ivuxolimab in advanced cancers. TCRdb's copy holds only in-frame clones and misses some; the assay was immunoSEQ multiplex PCR. The table records approximately 63,000 clones, around 86% of them present only once. Unmatched junction bases numbered 5, after V lost 6 bases and J lost 7 bases. In germline, CDR1 is MNHEY, CDR2 SVGAGI. The CDR3 sequence is 13 residues long. Sequences were derived from CD4+ or CD8+ T cells sorted from blood, sampled in a trial of the OX40 agonist ivuxolimab. The clonotype was recovered from an adult with an advanced solid tumor such as melanoma, head and neck, liver or kidney cancer. The chain links TRBV6-5 to TRBJ1-4, with 7 bases identical to TRBD1. The CDR3 here is CASRSQGSEKLFF. In nucleotides, the CDR3 is TGTGCCAGCAGGTCACAGGGGAGTGAAAAACTGTTTTTT.